Following are 27 T cell receptor beta chains from one sample sequenced in a study of T cells in women clearing cervical HPV infection. The method was immunoSEQ multiplex PCR; TCRdb's version includes in-frame clones alone and lacks a portion of them. The sample's table shows about 39,000 clones. Material for sequencing was blood buffy coat. Every receptor here comes from a woman aged 18-70 years with a cervical HPV16 infection that either progressed to CIN3+ or cleared (not recorded which).

With regard to this clone: The read finishes 3 residues shy of the CDR3 end, and the germline J gene is used to complete it. The chain couples TRBV7-2 to TRBJ2-3; weak D call: TRBD2 (6 bases). Looked up from germline, CDR1 is SGHTA and CDR2 is FQGNSA. Trimming stripped 4 bases from V and 2 bases from J, with 16 bases between. This CDR3 region has 16 residues. CDR3 bases read: TGTGCCAGCAGCTCAGCCGGGACTCGTACCACAGATACG. The encoded protein is CASSSAGTRTTDT. The full-length CDR3 reads as CASSSAGTRTTDTQYF. The entire variable domain, with the rest obtained from reference TRBV7-2 and TRBJ2-3, is as follows: GAGVSQSPSNKVTEKGKDVELRCDPISGHTALYWYRQSLGQGLEFLIYFQGNSAPDKSGLPSDRFSAERTGGSVSTLTIQRTQQEDSAVYLCASSSAGTRTTDTQYFGPGTRLTVL.

On this clone itself: The read terminates 3 residues ahead of where the CDR3 ends, so the germline J gene completes it. This chain uses TRBV10-3 with TRBJ2-7, with 7 bases that match TRBD2. Germline CDR1 is ENHRY and CDR2 is SYGVKD. The CDR3 sequence is 12 residues long. The V segment lost 6 bases and the J segment 6 bases; nucleotides outside the gene matches: 5. CDR3 loop: CAIRGLEGEQYF. Partial CDR3 DNA: TGTGCCATCAGAGGACTAGAGGGCGAG.

As regards this clone: Sequencing ends 3 residues short of the CDR3 end; the germline J gene provides the rest. The genes are TRBV30 and TRBJ1-2; 8 bases are shared with TRBD1. The CDR3 extends over 13 amino acids. Germline CDR1 reads GTSNPN; CDR2 reads SVGIG (reference sequence). CDR3 in amino acids: CAWSEDRVGGYTF. CDR3 DNA, as far as it was read: TGTGCCTGGAGTGAGGACAGGGTTGGCGGC.

Concerning this clone: Read coverage stops 3 residues before the CDR3 terminus; the germline J gene supplies the remainder. The J gene is TRBJ2-1, the V gene TRBV7-8, with 11 bases fitting TRBD2. CDR3 size: 16 residues. V gave up 2 bases and J gave up 4 bases; unmatched junction bases: 4. Per the germline V gene, CDR1 is SGHVS and CDR2 is FQNEAQ. CDR3 DNA (partial): TGTGCCAGCAGCTTAAAGAGGACTAGCGGGTACAATGAG. Translating gives CASSLKRTSGYNE. The entire CDR3 reads CASSLKRTSGYNEQFF.

In regard to this clone: The observed sequence ends 3 residues before the CDR3 terminus, with the missing tail filled in from the germline J gene. This chain uses TRBV18 with TRBJ2-1, with 7 bases identical to TRBD1. Germline V gene data show CDR1 as KGHSH and CDR2 as LQKENI. The CDR3 has 14 residues. Trimming removed 3 bases from V and 7 bases from J; junction bases left unmatched: 6. CDR3 bases read: TGTGCCAGCTCACCGCGACAGGGTCTGAATGAG. Protein sequence: CASSPRQGLNE. The full CDR3 reads CASSPRQGLNEQFF. The variable domain in full, completed from reference TRBV18 and TRBJ2-1, reads NAGVMQNPRHLVRRRGQEARLRCSPMKGHSHVYWYRQLPEEGLKFMVYLQKENIIDESGMPKERFSAEFPKEGPSILRIQQVVRGDSAAYFCASSPRQGLNEQFFGPGTRLTVL.

Points on this clone: The CDR3 end is not reached by the read, which stops 3 residues before it; the germline J gene fills it in. The chain uses TRBV30 and TRBJ2-2, with a weak D call TRBD2 (6 bases). This CDR3 has 17 residues. Germline values: CDR1 GTSNPN, CDR2 SVGIG (reference sequence). CDR3 amino acids: CAWSFGTYGSGANVLFF. The DNA read from the CDR3 is TGTGCCTGGAGTTTCGGGACTTATGGCTCTGGGGCCAACGTG.

Points on this clone: The read terminates 3 residues before the CDR3 end, so the remaining end is supplied by the germline J gene. The chain couples TRBV18 to TRBJ1-2; no clear D gene. The V gene's germline CDR1 is KGHSH and CDR2 LQKENI. This CDR3 has 15 residues. The covered CDR3 bases are TGTGCCAGCTCACGAGCGGGCGGGAGTGAGAATGAC. It is translated as CASSRAGGSEND. The complete CDR3 reads CASSRAGGSENDYTF.

With regard to this clone: The read ends 3 residues before the CDR3 terminus; that terminus is restored from the germline J gene. The chain joins TRBV20-1 to TRBJ2-3; D gene ambiguous. Germline V gives CDR1 DFQATT, CDR2 SNEGSKA (reference sequence). This CDR3 is 12 amino acids long. This CDR3 reads CSASPTEETQYF. The CDR3 bases that were read are TGCAGTGCTAGCCCCACAGAAGAGACG.

Details on this clone: The read finishes 3 residues shy of the CDR3 end, and the germline J gene is used to complete it. The V gene is TRBV29-1, the J gene TRBJ2-2; 7 nucleotides agree with TRBD1. There are 19 residues in the CDR3. Trimming took 7 bases from V and 0 from J; bases not matched to a gene: 20. Germline V CDR1 and CDR2: SQVTM, ANQGSEA. CDR3 bases read: TGCAGCGCCACCTCTCGACAGGGTAGGGGATCAGCGAACACCGGGGAG. Its protein product is CSATSRQGRGSANTGE. The entire CDR3 sequence reads CSATSRQGRGSANTGELFF.

As to this clone: Read data end 3 residues before the CDR3 end; the end is taken from the germline J gene. This rearrangement joins TRBV29-1 to TRBJ2-5; tentatively, D is TRBD2 (7 bases). The germline V and J ends were trimmed by 8 bases and 4 bases, with 14 bases remaining between them. The germline V gene has CDR1 SQVTM and CDR2 ANQGSEA. The CDR3 extends over 12 amino acids. The CDR3 sequence: CSSWGGGETQYF. The DNA read from the CDR3 is TGCAGCTCCTGGGGGGGCGGAGAGACC.

This clone is deemed medium-sized by its frequency. Read sequence stops 3 residues before the CDR3 end, and the germline J gene provides the missing end. The chain uses TRBV18 and TRBJ2-3; D may be TRBD1 (6 bases). CDR3 length: 16 amino acids. Deletions cut 0 bases from V and 1 base from J, with 11 bases between. Germline V CDR1 and CDR2: KGHSH, LQKENI. The CDR3 sequence is CASSPPRGTGTDTQYF. The CDR3 bases that were read are TGTGCCAGCTCACCACCGAGGGGGACCGGCACAGATACG.

Concerning this clone itself: The read gets to within 3 residues of the CDR3 end, and the germline J gene fills in the rest. This sequence joins TRBV7-9 and TRBJ1-2; D perhaps matches TRBD1 (5 bases). CDR1 and CDR2 from the germline V gene are SEHNR and FQNEAQ (reference sequence). This CDR3 spans 15 amino acids. This CDR3 is CASSGREGRQNDYTF. CDR3 DNA, as far as it was read: TGTGCCAGCAGCGGTCGCGAGGGGCGTCAAAACGAC.

Worth noting for this clone: The observed sequence ends 3 residues before the CDR3 terminus, with the missing tail filled in from the germline J gene. V and J are TRBV7-9 and TRBJ2-3; 7 positions agree with TRBD2. Germline V lookup: CDR1 SEHNR, CDR2 FQNEAQ (reference sequence). The CDR3 spans 15 residues. The CDR3 spells CASSLLKGLLETQYF. CDR3 DNA (partial): TGTGCCAGCAGCTTACTTAAGGGACTACTGGAGACG.

As regards this clone: The CDR3 end falls 3 residues outside the read, so it is completed with the germline J gene. The gene calls are TRBV5-1 and TRBJ2-7; possible D gene TRBD1, 6 bases. The CDR3 length is 14 residues. Per the germline V gene, CDR1 is SGHRS and CDR2 is YFSETQ. V gave up 0 bases and J gave up 5 bases, with 12 bases separating them. The CDR3 protein is CASSLARGANEQYF. Partial CDR3 DNA: TGCGCCAGCAGCTTGGCCAGGGGAGCCAACGAG.

Remarks on this clone: The CDR3 extends 3 residues past the end of the read, so its final part is completed from the germline J gene. The gene calls are TRBV14 and TRBJ2-1; TRBD2 agrees at 10 bases. The germline CDR1 and CDR2 sequences are SGHDN and FVKESK. The CDR3 is 16 residues long. V was clipped by 4 bases and J by 4 bases; unmatched bases: 7. The CDR3 loop reads CASSRFLAGDYNEQFF. The sequenced CDR3 bases are TGTGCCAGCAGCCGCTTTCTAGCGGGAGATTACAATGAG.

Comments on this clone: The read ends 3 residues early relative to the CDR3; the germline J gene fills the gap. The rearrangement links TRBV4-1 to TRBJ1-2; unclear D gene. The V end was cut by 0 bases, the J end by 2 bases, with 10 bases between. CDR1 and CDR2 from the germline V gene are MGHRA and YSYEKL. The CDR3 spans 15 residues. CDR3 amino acids: CASSQDLTLNYGYTF. The CDR3 DNA, read in part, is TGCGCCAGCAGCCAAGATCTTACGCTAAACTATGGC.

As for this clone: From the germline J gene comes the end of the CDR3, since the read stops 3 residues before it. The chain employs TRBV28 and TRBJ2-3; 13 nucleotides line up with TRBD2. CDR1 and CDR2 (germline): MDHEN, SYDVKM. The CDR3 sequence is 14 residues long. J lost 5 bases, V lost 6 bases, and 2 bases had no gene match. The covered CDR3 bases are TGTGCCAGCAGACTAGCGGGAGGGATAGATACG. It specifies CASRLAGGIDT. The entire CDR3 protein is CASRLAGGIDTQYF.

On this clone itself: Read coverage stops 3 residues before the CDR3 terminus; the germline J gene supplies the remainder. This sequence joins TRBV30 and TRBJ1-2; a weak D match, TRBD1 (5 bases). The CDR3 runs to 14 residues. Germline V gene lookup returns CDR1 GTSNPN and CDR2 SVGIG (reference sequence). CDR3 DNA (partial): TGTGCCTGGAGTGATGGGACTACCGCATACGAC. Translated: CAWSDGTTAYD. The entire CDR3 protein reads CAWSDGTTAYDYTF.

Regarding this clone: Read coverage stops 3 residues before the CDR3 terminus; the germline J gene supplies the remainder. This chain joins TRBV5-6 and TRBJ2-5; 9 bases are a match to TRBD2. CDR3 length equals 15 residues. V shed 4 bases and J 1 base; nucleotides not matched to a gene: 5. Per the germline V gene, CDR1 is SGHDT and CDR2 is YYEEEE. The CDR3 loop is CASSGLAGLQETQYF. The sequenced CDR3 bases are TGTGCCAGCAGCGGTCTAGCGGGGCTCCAAGAGACC. Complete variable domain (other parts from reference TRBV5-6 and TRBJ2-5): DAGVTQSPTHLIKTRGQQVTLRCSPKSGHDTVSWYQQALGQGPQFIFQYYEEEERQRGNFPDRFSGHQFPNYSSELNVNALLLGDSALYLCASSGLAGLQETQYFGPGTRLLVL.

For this clone: The read terminates 3 residues ahead of where the CDR3 ends, so the germline J gene completes it. The V call is TRBV7-8, the J call TRBJ2-1, with 7 bases matching TRBD2. CDR3 length equals 16 residues. Germline V gene sequence: CDR1 SGHVS, CDR2 FQNEAQ. V was pared by 3 bases and J by 6 bases, with 11 bases of the junction left unmatched. The CDR3 protein is CASSLSSSPGGNEQFF. The CDR3 bases that were read are TGTGCCAGCAGCTTGTCTAGCTCCCCGGGGGGCAATGAG.

Notes on this clone: The CDR3 goes on 3 residues after the read ends, and that part is filled in from the germline J gene. This rearrangement joins TRBV20-1 to TRBJ2-7; 7 bases align to TRBD2. The CDR3 sequence is 15 residues long. Looked up from germline, CDR1 is DFQATT and CDR2 is SNEGSKA (reference sequence). Trimming removed 5 bases from V and 1 base from J; junction bases left unmatched: 11. Incomplete CDR3 DNA: TGCAGTGCTTGGCCAAGCGGGGTACCGTCCTACGAG. Residues: CSAWPSGVPSYE. The entire CDR3 reads CSAWPSGVPSYEQYF.

Remarks on this clone: The DNA ends 3 residues before the CDR3 does, and the rest of the CDR3 is filled in from the germline J gene. V is TRBV12-5 and J is TRBJ2-7; 8 nucleotides match TRBD1. The junction had 10 bases not matched to a gene; V was cut back by 5 bases and J by 4 bases. This CDR3 spans 15 amino acids. Germline V gene sequence: CDR1 LGHNT, CDR2 FRNRAP. The covered CDR3 bases are TGTGCTAGTGGTCCGGGGGACAGGCCCCCTTACGAG. Residues: CASGPGDRPPYE. The entire CDR3 is CASGPGDRPPYEQYF.

A note on this clone: The sequence runs out 3 residues before the end of the CDR3; the remainder is reconstructed from the germline J gene. The V call is TRBV28, the J call TRBJ2-3; weak D call: TRBD2 (6 bases). Trimming took off 3 bases at V and 0 bases at J, with 13 bases between the two ends. The CDR3 is 16 amino acids. Germline V gene lookup returns CDR1 MDHEN and CDR2 SYDVKM. The CDR3 sequence: CASSLTDYGSTDTQYF. CDR3 bases read: TGTGCCAGCAGTTTGACGGACTATGGGAGCACAGATACG.

Details on this clone: The read falls 3 residues short of the CDR3 end, and the missing part is taken from the germline J gene. The chain carries TRBV5-1 and TRBJ2-7, with TRBD2 matching 11 bases. With 4 bases clipped from V and 0 bases from J, the junction kept 3 bases outside the gene matches. Germline CDR1 and CDR2: SGHRS and YFSETQ. The CDR3 has 15 residues. CDR3 bases read: TGCGCCAGCAGCGACGGGACTAGCGGCTCCTACGAG. This sequence encodes CASSDGTSGSYE. Given in full, the CDR3 is CASSDGTSGSYEQYF. The full variable domain, its missing parts supplied by reference TRBV5-1 and TRBJ2-7, is KAGVTQTPRYLIKTRGQQVTLSCSPISGHRSVSWYQQTPGQGLQFLFEYFSETQRNKGNFPGRFSGRQFSNSRSEMNVSTLELGDSALYLCASSDGTSGSYEQYFGPGTRLTVT.

About this clone itself: The read finishes 3 residues shy of the CDR3 end, and the germline J gene is used to complete it. The chain combines TRBV6-1 with TRBJ2-2, with a possible D match to TRBD1 (6 bases). Germline CDR1 reads MNHNS; CDR2 reads SASEGT. The CDR3 extends over 15 amino acids. Trimming pared 0 bases from V and 5 bases from J, leaving 10 bases between. The covered CDR3 bases are TGTGCCAGCAGTGAAGCGGGGGCCGGGACCGGGGAG. Residues: CASSEAGAGTGE. The entire CDR3 protein is CASSEAGAGTGELFF.

Concerning this clone itself: The junction differs from germline at one of its ends, possibly a read error. The CDR3 loop is CTSSLVESYGYTF. Partial CDR3 DNA: TGTACCAGCAGCTTAGTAGAAAGCTATGGC. The rearrangement links TRBV7-9 to TRBJ1-2; D is unresolved. The missing CDR3 end, 3 residues past where the read stops, is filled in from the germline J gene. The length of the CDR3 is 13 residues. CDR1 and CDR2 from the germline V gene are SEHNR and FQNEAQ (reference sequence).

Details on this clone: The observed sequence ends 3 residues before the CDR3 terminus, with the missing tail filled in from the germline J gene. The V call is TRBV20-1, the J call TRBJ2-7, with 9 bases matching TRBD2. The CDR3 loop spans 14 amino acids. With V trimmed by 3 bases and J by 4 bases, 7 bases remained unmatched. Germline CDR1 is DFQATT and CDR2 is SNEGSKA (reference sequence). The CDR3 sequence: CSASTSGRQYEQYF. The CDR3 bases that were read are TGCAGTGCTAGTACGAGCGGGAGGCAGTACGAG.